Shown below are 5 T cell receptor beta chains from a single sample sequenced in a study of OX40 agonist ivuxolimab in advanced cancers. TCRdb's copy holds only in-frame clones and misses some; the assay was immunoSEQ multiplex PCR. The data contain fewer than 20,000 clones, nearly 75% of them singletons. The sequencing here drew on CD4+ or CD8+ T cells sorted from blood, taken in a trial of the OX40 agonist ivuxolimab. These receptors were taken from an adult with an advanced solid tumor such as melanoma, head and neck, liver or kidney cancer.

The chain links TRBV7-7 to TRBJ2-2; 10 bases map to TRBD2. The ends lost 1 base at V and 8 bases at J; junction bases unmatched: 7. This CDR3 has 16 amino acids. Looked up from germline, CDR1 is SSHAT and CDR2 is FNYEAQ (reference sequence). DNA of the CDR3: TGTGCCAGCAGCTTAGTCCTAGCGGGAGCCTCTGGGGAGCTGTTTTTT. Its translation: CASSLVLAGASGELFF.

This chain connects TRBV27 to TRBJ2-7; D might be TRBD2 (5 bases). Germline loops: CDR1 MNHEY, CDR2 SMNVEV (reference sequence). This CDR3 has 13 amino acids. V gave up 8 bases and J gave up 4 bases, with 15 bases separating them. The CDR3 DNA reads TGTGCCAGCGGTTCCGGGGTCCTATACGAGCAGTACTTC. This encodes CASGSGVLYEQYF.

This chain connects TRBV4-3 to TRBJ1-5; no clear D gene. Per the germline V gene, CDR1 is LGHNA and CDR2 is YSLEER. V lost 0 bases, J lost 2 bases, and 8 bases lay in between. The CDR3 runs 15 residues. The CDR3, as DNA: TGCGCCAGCAGCCAAGATCGTTATGGCAATCAGCCCCAGCATTTT. It specifies CASSQDRYGNQPQHF.

This chain connects TRBV7-9 to TRBJ2-7; D uncertain. Trimming stripped 5 bases from V and 6 bases from J, with 8 bases between. Germline V gene sequence: CDR1 SEHNR, CDR2 FQNEAQ (reference sequence). The CDR3 has 11 amino acids. CDR3 nucleotide sequence: TGTGCCAGCAGCCCACGCGGCGAGCAGTACTTC. This codes for CASSPRGEQYF.

The chain recombines TRBV7-6 with TRBJ1-5; D unresolved. The germline gives CDR1 SGHVS, CDR2 FNYEAQ. The CDR3 has 13 residues. Trimming stripped 3 bases from V and 5 bases from J, with 8 bases between. DNA of the CDR3: TGTGCCAGCAGCTTCGATCTCTATCAGCCCCAGCATTTT. As protein: CASSFDLYQPQHF.